This is a list of T cell receptor beta chains from one sample in a study of blood T cell repertoires in COVID-19. The method was immunoSEQ multiplex PCR; TCRdb's version includes in-frame clones alone and lacks a portion of them. Of fewer than 450,000 clones listed, approximately 88% are singletons. Material for sequencing was PBMCs or T cells enriched from blood (not recorded which). These receptors originate from a middle-aged woman with acute COVID-19. Both conserved end residues are part of each CDR3. The order of the fields is clone size, D gene, V gene, J gene, CDR3 protein, CDR3 DNA. D genes are given only for firm matches. Clone size appears in some rows only: once, few, many, or a class for an expanded clone.

once	.	TRBV6-5	TRBJ1-1	CASTSRLNTEAFF	TGTGCCAGCACTTCCCGGTTGAACACTGAAGCTTTCTTT
.	TRBD2	TRBV11-3	TRBJ2-5	CASSPGLAGAEETQYF	TGTGCCAGCAGCCCTGGACTAGCGGGGGCCGAAGAGACCCAGTACTTC
once	TRBD1	TRBV6-5	TRBJ1-1	CASSLGQPNTEAFF	TGTGCCAGCAGTCTGGGACAGCCGAACACTGAAGCTTTCTTT
.	.	TRBV27	TRBJ1-2	CASSLAANYGYTF	TGTGCCAGCAGTTTAGCGGCCAACTATGGCTACACCTTC
.	TRBD1	TRBV27	TRBJ2-1	CASSLPTGTGLSNEQFF	TGTGCCAGCAGTTTACCGACCGGGACAGGGTTAAGCAATGAGCAGTTCTTC
once	.	TRBV9	TRBJ2-7	CASSSRDNYEQYF	TGTGCCAGCAGCTCCCGGGACAACTACGAGCAGTACTTC
.	TRBD2	TRBV7-8	TRBJ2-1	CASSLHGLAQFF	TGTGCCAGCAGCTTACATGGACTAGCGCAGTTCTTC
.	TRBD1	TRBV6-5	TRBJ1-2	CASSYSKGRDSYGYTF	TGTGCCAGCAGTTACTCGAAGGGTCGGGACAGCTATGGCTACACCTTC
.	.	TRBV5-5	TRBJ1-1	CASSLSGNAEAFF	TGTGCCAGCAGCCTGTCAGGGAACGCTGAAGCTTTCTTT
.	TRBD1	TRBV5-6	TRBJ1-3	CASSSQGVNTIYF	TGTGCCAGCAGCTCACAGGGGGTCAACACCATATATTTT
.	TRBD2	TRBV5-1	TRBJ2-3	CASSLGLAGATDTQYF	TGCGCCAGCAGCTTGGGACTAGCGGGGGCAACAGATACGCAGTATTTT
.	TRBD1	TRBV6-6	TRBJ2-1	CASSPRQGENNEQFF	TGTGCCAGCAGCCCAAGACAGGGAGAAAACAATGAGCAGTTCTTC
.	.	TRBV13	TRBJ2-7	CASSLGRGTYEQYF	TGTGCCAGCAGCTTAGGGCGGGGCACCTACGAGCAGTACTTC
once	.	TRBV4-1	TRBJ1-5	CASSRGGTGNQPQHF	TGCGCCAGCAGCCGAGGAGGGACGGGCAATCAGCCCCAGCATTTT
.	TRBD2	TRBV9	TRBJ2-5	CASSVSGGGETQYF	TGTGCCAGCAGCGTAAGCGGGGGGGGTGAGACCCAGTACTTC
.	TRBD1	TRBV23-1	TRBJ2-3	CASTGQGADTQYF	TGCGCCAGCACCGGACAGGGGGCCGATACGCAGTATTTT
.	TRBD1	TRBV7-2	TRBJ2-7	CASSLPTGGSRYEQYF	TGTGCCAGCAGCTTACCGACAGGGGGTTCGCGCTACGAGCAGTACTTC
.	TRBD1	TRBV11-2	TRBJ2-5	CASSSGQGDETQYF	TGTGCCAGCAGCTCAGGACAGGGGGATGAGACCCAGTACTTC
once	.	TRBV27	TRBJ1-1	CASSLQVYTEAFF	TGTGCCAGCAGTTTACAGGTTTACACTGAAGCTTTCTTT
.	TRBD1	TRBV4-1	TRBJ1-1	CASSQATGTGAVTEAFF	TGCGCCAGCAGCCAAGCTACCGGGACAGGGGCGGTCACTGAAGCTTTCTTT
.	.	TRBV7-7	TRBJ1-5	CASSSKLNQPQHF	TGTGCCAGCAGCTCCAAGCTTAATCAGCCCCAGCATTTT